This T cell receptor (beta chain) was obtained from a study of T-cell reconstitution after alpha-beta-depleted transplantation in children. V was trimmed by 7 bases and J by 2 bases, leaving 14 bases between them. The CDR3 is 14 residues long. From germline, CDR1 is LNHDA and CDR2 SQIVND (reference sequence). Unique molecular identifiers were incorporated into the prepared TCRbeta library. TCRdb reprocessed the PCR reads via MiXCR and lists one record per CDR3 protein. The repertoire holds 450,000 to 600,000 distinct CDR3 sequences, approximately 30% seen once, with 2% to 3% in the top ten. This rearrangement joins TRBV19 to TRBJ1-2; a possible D gene is TRBD1 (6 bases). The sequence was obtained from a human donor who donated a stem cell graft to a child with aplastic anemia. The source material was PBMCs from the stem cell graft donor, sampled from the stem cell graft. Written as DNA, the CDR3 is TGTGCCAGTACCCCCCTTGACAGGAACTATGGCTACACCTTC. Translating it yields CASTPLDRNYGYTF.